Following are 14 T cell receptor beta chains from one sample sequenced in a study of blood T cells in healthy people across ages. PCR was performed a second time for about 6 to 11 cycles using a sample-barcoded 5' primer and a J-beta primer mix. TCRdb passed the 5' RACE reads through MiXCR, listing each CDR3 protein once. The repertoire holds about 1.8 million distinct CDR3 sequences, with 49% as singletons. The material sequenced was blood. The source of these receptors is a woman in her forties in good health.

In this sample, this clonotype turned up once. A junction end diverges from the germline sequence, so it may reflect a read error. The chain couples TRBV3-1 to TRBJ2-1; D may match TRBD1 or TRBD2 (5 bases each). Germline lookup yields CDR1 LGHDT and CDR2 YNNKEL (reference sequence). The CDR3 totals 15 residues. The DNA of the CDR3 is TGTGTCAGCAGCCAAGACTGGGACGGCCTAAATGAGCAGTTCTTC. Translated, it gives CVSSQDWDGLNEQFF.

This clonotype was seen repeatedly, ten times or more. This sequence joins TRBV6-6 and TRBJ2-3; D is uncertain. The CDR3 runs to 13 residues. V lost 2 bases and J lost 1, with 4 bases in between. CDR1 is MNHNY, CDR2 SVGAGI, per germline (reference sequence). The CDR3 DNA sequence: TGTGCCAGCAGTTACGACCGCACAGATACGCAGTATTTT. Its translation is CASSYDRTDTQYF.

The chain recombines TRBV10-3 with TRBJ2-7; 10 positions agree with TRBD2. V was clipped by 6 bases and J by 6 bases; unmatched bases: 8. Germline CDR1 ENHRY, CDR2 SYGVKD. The CDR3 runs to 14 residues. CDR3 nucleotides: TGTGCCATCAGCGGACTAGCGGTGGTCTCCGAGCAGTACTTC. Translation gives CAISGLAVVSEQYF.

J is TRBJ1-2 and V is TRBV28; 9 bases fit TRBD1. Germline V gene data show CDR1 as MDHEN and CDR2 as SYDVKM. The V segment lost 7 bases and the J segment 5 bases; nucleotides outside the gene matches: 14. This CDR3 comprises 16 residues. The CDR3 loop is CASTQLTPGTGYGYTF. DNA for the CDR3: TGTGCCAGCACCCAACTTACTCCCGGGACAGGGTATGGCTACACCTTC.

A single count supports this clonotype. The rearrangement uses TRBV14 and TRBJ2-6, with a weak D call TRBD1 (6 bases). This CDR3 spans 19 amino acids. Trimming pared 4 bases from V and 3 bases from J, leaving 22 bases between. Germline V CDR1 and CDR2: SGHDN, FVKESK. CDR3 region: CASSRPTGLAMGGANVLTF. CDR3 nucleotide sequence: TGTGCCAGCAGCCGACCGACAGGCCTAGCCATGGGTGGGGCCAACGTCCTGACTTTC.

This clonotype was found a few times. The V gene is TRBV7-2, the J gene TRBJ2-3; D remains unclear. The germline V and J ends were trimmed by 1 base and 2 bases, with 10 bases remaining between them. The CDR3 runs 15 residues. The germline CDR1 and CDR2 sequences are SGHTA and FQGNSA. The CDR3 coding sequence is TGTGCCAGCAGCTTAGATCTATCGCCCACAGATACGCAGTATTTT. This translates into CASSLDLSPTDTQYF.

The chain combines TRBV20-1 with TRBJ2-3; TRBD2 is a possible D gene (6 bases). V shed 6 bases and J shed 6 bases, with 19 bases lying between them. CDR3 size: 14 residues. Germline V gene lookup returns CDR1 DFQATT and CDR2 SNEGSKA (reference sequence). The CDR3 sequence is CSAAGLVPGDTQYF. As DNA, the CDR3 is TGCAGTGCCGCGGGATTAGTCCCCGGGGATACGCAGTATTTT.

With respect to this clonotype: This may come from a read error, since a much larger clone is one base off. The chain has TRBV6-2 or TRBV6-3 and TRBJ2-7; D gene unclear. The assigned J gene may be wrong: the sequence end matches TRBJ2-4 better. From germline, CDR1 is MNHEY and CDR2 SVGEGT. The CDR3 length is 15 residues. The CDR3 DNA is TGTGTCAGCACCCCCTTGGACGCGGATATGAACATTCAGTACTTC. Protein sequence: CVSTPLDADMNIQYF.

This chain joins TRBV28 and TRBJ1-5; D is perhaps TRBD1 (5 bases). Germline loops: CDR1 MDHEN, CDR2 SYDVKM. Deletions cut 3 bases from V and 2 bases from J, with 11 bases between. The CDR3 has 15 amino acids. As DNA, the CDR3 is TGTGCCAGCAGTTTTGCGTACAGGCGCAATCAGCCCCAGCATTTT. Its protein is CASSFAYRRNQPQHF. Full variable domain (remainder filled in from reference TRBV28 and TRBJ1-5): DVKVTQSSRYLVKRTGEKVFLECVQDMDHENMFWYRQDPGLGLRLIYFSYDVKMKEKGDIPEGYSVSREKKERFSLILESASTNQTSMYLCASSFAYRRNQPQHFGDGTRLSIL.

CDR3 in DNA: TGCGCCAGCAGCCAAAATAGCGGGGGGGCCAGTGATACGCAGTATTTT. This codes for CASSQNSGGASDTQYF. The V gene is TRBV4-1, the J gene TRBJ2-3; 11 nucleotides line up with TRBD2. The CDR3 is made up of 16 amino acids. V lost 2 bases to trimming and J lost 6 bases; unmatched junction nucleotides: 7. CDR1 MGHRA and CDR2 YSYEKL come from the germline V gene.

With regard to this clonotype: At one end, the junction sequence differs from germline, possibly due to a read error. The rearrangement links TRBV6-6 to TRBJ2-1; TRBD2 is a possible D gene (6 bases). The CDR3 is made up of 13 amino acids. Germline lookup yields CDR1 MNHNY and CDR2 SVGAGI (reference sequence). CDR3 residues: CASRLASSNEQFF. CDR3 sequence (DNA): TGTGCCAGCAGACTAGCCTCCTCCAATGAGCAGTTCTTC.

This clonotype was seen a handful of times. The chain combines TRBV6-5 with TRBJ2-1; TRBD2 is a possible D gene (5 bases). The V and J ends lost 2 bases and 10 bases respectively, with 15 bases between them. Germline V lookup: CDR1 MNHEY, CDR2 SVGAGI. The CDR3 is 14 amino acids. In nucleotides, the CDR3 is TGTGCCAGCAGTTACGGCCCCGGGGTAGGAGAGCAGTTCTTC. It translates to CASSYGPGVGEQFF.

The chain combines TRBV6-5 with TRBJ2-3; 10 positions match TRBD1. Trimming at V came to 0 bases and at J to 1 base, leaving 4 bases not matched to a gene. The germline V gene encodes CDR1 MNHEY and CDR2 SVGAGI. CDR3 size: 17 residues. Written as DNA, the CDR3 is TGTGCCAGCAGTTACTCAGACAGGGGGCTCGGCACAGATACGCAGTATTTT. Translated, it gives CASSYSDRGLGTDTQYF.

A few counts support this clonotype. V and J are TRBV13 and TRBJ1-2; D remains unclear. Looked up from germline, CDR1 is PRHDT and CDR2 is FYEKMQ (reference sequence). The CDR3 is 13 amino acids. The V end lost 5 bases, the J end lost 2 bases, and 9 bases lay between the germline ends. Written as DNA, the CDR3 is TGTGCCAGCAGCCCCGAAGAAAACTATGGCTACACCTTC. Translation gives CASSPEENYGYTF.